These T cell receptor beta chains were read from a single sample in a study of cytomegalovirus exposure and HLA in healthy donors. The protocol was immunoSEQ multiplex PCR, while the TCRdb copy is restricted to in-frame clones and leaves out a portion. Its table lists about 46,000 clones. Input material: PBMCs. These receptors all come from a woman aged 40 to 50 in good health and CMV-seronegative. Each CDR3 is given with its conserved first and last residue. The D gene is left open where the match is weak.

D gene	J gene	V gene	CDR3 DNA	CDR3 protein
.	TRBJ2-3	TRBV18	TGTGCCAGCTCACCTAATCTAGCGTCAGATACGCAGTATTTT	CASSPNLASDTQYF
.	TRBJ1-2	TRBV28	TGTGCCAGCAGTTTTCCCGCCCGGGGGGAAGTTGGCTACACCTTC	CASSFPARGEVGYTF
TRBD1	TRBJ1-4	TRBV28	TGTGCCAGCAGGGGGGGGACAGGCGGCGAAAAACTGTTTTTT	CASRGGTGGEKLFF
.	TRBJ1-6	TRBV4-2	TGTGCCAGCGGGTCCGGGGGGCCTAATTCACCCCTCCACTTT	CASGSGGPNSPLHF
TRBD2	TRBJ2-7	TRBV4-2	TGTGCCAGCAGCCTAGGTTATGGGGGGGTTGATGAGAACGAGCAGTACTTC	CASSLGYGGVDENEQYF
.	TRBJ2-7	TRBV11-2	TGTGCCAGCAGCTCCCGAGACTACGAGCAGTACTTC	CASSSRDYEQYF
.	TRBJ1-1	TRBV29-1	TGCAGCGTTGACATCCGCAGGGGTGAAGCTTTCTTT	CSVDIRRGEAFF
TRBD2	TRBJ2-7	TRBV10-3	TGTGCCATCAGTGAGTCCGGACTAGCGGGAGGTGAGCAGTACTTC	CAISESGLAGGEQYF
TRBD2	TRBJ2-1	TRBV7-3	TGTGCCAGCAGCTTAGACCCTAGCGGGAGGCGGAATGAGCAGTTCTTC	CASSLDPSGRRNEQFF
TRBD2	TRBJ2-7	TRBV18	TGTGCCAGCTCACCGGGACTAGCGGGAGTGTACGAGCAGTACTTC	CASSPGLAGVYEQYF
.	TRBJ2-1	TRBV5-1	TGCGCCAGCAGCTTGGCAGGGCTAGAGAATGAGCAGTTCTTC	CASSLAGLENEQFF
TRBD1	TRBJ1-2	TRBV9	TGTGCCAGCAGCGACTACGGGACAGGGTTTTATGGCTATGGCTACACCTTC	CASSDYGTGFYGYGYTF
.	TRBJ1-1	TRBV29-1	TGCAGCGTCGGACAGTTCAACACTGAAGCTTTCTTT	CSVGQFNTEAFF
.	TRBJ1-4	TRBV4-3	TGCGCCAGCAGCCAAGATATCTCCGGCAGCTCCTCAGGGGAAAAACTGTTTTTT	CASSQDISGSSSGEKLFF
TRBD2	TRBJ2-1	TRBV7-6	TGTGCCAGCAGCTTAATGACTAGCGGGAGGGCCGCCCGGTACAATGAGCAGTTCTTC	CASSLMTSGRAARYNEQFF
TRBD2	TRBJ2-2	TRBV4-3	TGCGCCAGCGGGGGACTAGCGCCCGGGGAGCTGTTTTTT	CASGGLAPGELFF
TRBD2	TRBJ2-7	TRBV5-1	TGCGCCAGCTCCCTCGGACTAGCTAGGAGCGAGCAGTACTTC	CASSLGLARSEQYF